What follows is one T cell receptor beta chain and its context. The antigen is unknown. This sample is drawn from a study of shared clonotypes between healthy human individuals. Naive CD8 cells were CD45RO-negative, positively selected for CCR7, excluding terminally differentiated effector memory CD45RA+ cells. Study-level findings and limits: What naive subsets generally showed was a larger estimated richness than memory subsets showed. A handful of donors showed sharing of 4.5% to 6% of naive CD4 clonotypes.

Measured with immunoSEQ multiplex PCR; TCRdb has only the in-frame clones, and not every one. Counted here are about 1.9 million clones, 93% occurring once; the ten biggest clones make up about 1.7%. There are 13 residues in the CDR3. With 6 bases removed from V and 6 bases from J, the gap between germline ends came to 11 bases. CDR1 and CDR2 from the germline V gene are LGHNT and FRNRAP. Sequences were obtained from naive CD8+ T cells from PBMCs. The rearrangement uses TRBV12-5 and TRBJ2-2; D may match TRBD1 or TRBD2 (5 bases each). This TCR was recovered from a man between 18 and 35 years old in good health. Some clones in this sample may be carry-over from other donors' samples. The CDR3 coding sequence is TGTGCTAGTGGGGGGGATCCCCCCGGGGAGCTGTTTTTT. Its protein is CASGGDPPGELFF.